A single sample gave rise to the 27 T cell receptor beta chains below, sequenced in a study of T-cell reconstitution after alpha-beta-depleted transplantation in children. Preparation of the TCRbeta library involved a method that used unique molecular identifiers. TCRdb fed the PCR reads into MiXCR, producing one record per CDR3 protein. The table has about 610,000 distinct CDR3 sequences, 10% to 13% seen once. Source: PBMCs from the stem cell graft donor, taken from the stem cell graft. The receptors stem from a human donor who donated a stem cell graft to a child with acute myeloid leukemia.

The CDR3 DNA reads TGTGCCAGCAGTCCACCACTAGCGGGAGCGGACATTCAGTACTTC. It yields the protein CASSPPLAGADIQYF. The rearrangement links TRBV28 to TRBJ2-4; the match to TRBD2 covers 11 bases. Germline V gives CDR1 MDHEN, CDR2 SYDVKM. CDR3 length: 15 residues. J was trimmed by 8 bases and V by 5 bases; bases with no gene match: 8.

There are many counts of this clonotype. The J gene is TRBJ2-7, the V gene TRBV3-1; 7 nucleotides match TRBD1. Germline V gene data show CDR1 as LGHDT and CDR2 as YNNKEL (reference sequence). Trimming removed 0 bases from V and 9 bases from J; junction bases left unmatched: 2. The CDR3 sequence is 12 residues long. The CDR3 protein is CASSQERDRQYF. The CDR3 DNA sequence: TGTGCCAGCAGCCAAGAAAGGGACAGGCAGTACTTC.

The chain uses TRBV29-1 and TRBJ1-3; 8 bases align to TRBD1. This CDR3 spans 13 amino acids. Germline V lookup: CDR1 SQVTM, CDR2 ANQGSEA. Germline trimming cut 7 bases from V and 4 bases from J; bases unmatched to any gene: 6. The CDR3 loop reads CSAEDRVGNTIYF. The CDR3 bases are TGCAGCGCTGAGGACAGGGTCGGAAACACCATATATTTT.

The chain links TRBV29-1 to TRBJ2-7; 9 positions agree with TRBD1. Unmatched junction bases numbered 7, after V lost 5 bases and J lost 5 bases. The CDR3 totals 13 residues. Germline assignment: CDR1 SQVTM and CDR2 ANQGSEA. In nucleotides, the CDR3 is TGCAGCGTTCAAGGACAGGGGACCAACGAGCAGTACTTC. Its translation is CSVQGQGTNEQYF.

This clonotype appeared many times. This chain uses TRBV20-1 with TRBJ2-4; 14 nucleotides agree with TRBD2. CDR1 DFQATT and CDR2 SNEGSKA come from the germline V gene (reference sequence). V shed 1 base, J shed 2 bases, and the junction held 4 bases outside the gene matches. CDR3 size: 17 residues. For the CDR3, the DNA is TGCAGTGCTAGAGGACTAGCGGGAGGGCCGACCAAAAACATTCAGTACTTC. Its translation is CSARGLAGGPTKNIQYF.

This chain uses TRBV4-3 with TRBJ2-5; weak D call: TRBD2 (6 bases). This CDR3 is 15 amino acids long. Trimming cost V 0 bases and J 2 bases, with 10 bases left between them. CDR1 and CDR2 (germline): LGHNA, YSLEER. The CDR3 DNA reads TGCGCCAGCAGCCAAGATCGTGCGGGGCAAGAGACCCAGTACTTC. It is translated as CASSQDRAGQETQYF.

The CDR3 spells CASSLRASSYEQYF. The CDR3 DNA reads as TGTGCCAGCAGCCTCCGAGCCAGCTCCTACGAGCAGTACTTC. This chain uses TRBV7-2 with TRBJ2-7, with no clear D. Trimming removed 5 bases at V and 0 bases at J, with 11 bases between. CDR3 size: 14 residues. The germline V gene encodes CDR1 SGHTA and CDR2 FQGNSA.

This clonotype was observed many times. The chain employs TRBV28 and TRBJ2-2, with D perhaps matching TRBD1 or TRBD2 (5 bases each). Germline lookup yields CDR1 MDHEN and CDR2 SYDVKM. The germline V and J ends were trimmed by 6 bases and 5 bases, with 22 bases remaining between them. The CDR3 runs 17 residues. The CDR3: CASRPRGGGGQTGELFF. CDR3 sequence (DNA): TGTGCCAGCAGACCGAGGGGCGGAGGAGGCCAGACCGGGGAGCTGTTTTTT. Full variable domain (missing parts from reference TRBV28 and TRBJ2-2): DVKVTQSSRYLVKRTGEKVFLECVQDMDHENMFWYRQDPGLGLRLIYFSYDVKMKEKGDIPEGYSVSREKKERFSLILESASTNQTSMYLCASRPRGGGGQTGELFFGEGSRLTVL.

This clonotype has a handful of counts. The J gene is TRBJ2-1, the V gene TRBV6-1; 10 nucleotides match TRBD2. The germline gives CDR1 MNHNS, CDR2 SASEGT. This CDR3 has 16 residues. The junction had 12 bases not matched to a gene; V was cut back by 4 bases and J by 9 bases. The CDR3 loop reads CASSAFIAGGGSEQFF. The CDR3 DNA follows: TGTGCCAGCAGTGCCTTCATAGCGGGAGGTGGCTCTGAGCAGTTCTTC.

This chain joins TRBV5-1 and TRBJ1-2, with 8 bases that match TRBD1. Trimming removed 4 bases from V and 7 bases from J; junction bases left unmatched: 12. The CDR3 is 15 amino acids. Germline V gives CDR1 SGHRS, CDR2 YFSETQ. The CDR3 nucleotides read TGCGCCAGCAGCCCAAACCCGGGACAGGTGTCTGGCTACACCTTC. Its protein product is CASSPNPGQVSGYTF. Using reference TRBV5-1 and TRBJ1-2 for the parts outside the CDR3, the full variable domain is KAGVTQTPRYLIKTRGQQVTLSCSPISGHRSVSWYQQTPGQGLQFLFEYFSETQRNKGNFPGRFSGRQFSNSRSEMNVSTLELGDSALYLCASSPNPGQVSGYTFGSGTRLTVV.

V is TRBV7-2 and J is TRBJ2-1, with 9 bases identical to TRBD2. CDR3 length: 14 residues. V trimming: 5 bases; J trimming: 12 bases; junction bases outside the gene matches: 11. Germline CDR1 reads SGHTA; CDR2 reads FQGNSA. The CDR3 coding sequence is TGTGCCAGCAGCCCGTCAGGCGGGAGGGTCGGGCAGTTCTTC. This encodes CASSPSGGRVGQFF.

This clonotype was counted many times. Here the CDR3 reads CASSLDSGGAPPTDTQYF. The CDR3 DNA reads as TGTGCCAGCAGCTTAGATTCAGGGGGGGCACCCCCCACAGATACGCAGTATTTT. The chain couples TRBV11-2 to TRBJ2-3; D tentatively reads TRBD1 or TRBD2 (7 bases each). The V end was cut by 0 bases, the J end by 2 bases, with 18 bases between. Germline V lookup: CDR1 SGHAT, CDR2 FQNNGV. The CDR3 covers 18 residues.

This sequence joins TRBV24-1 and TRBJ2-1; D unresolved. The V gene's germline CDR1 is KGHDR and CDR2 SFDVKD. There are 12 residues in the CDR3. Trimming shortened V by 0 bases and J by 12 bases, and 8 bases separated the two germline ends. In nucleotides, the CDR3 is TGTGCCACCAGTGATTTGCTGCCTGCGCAGTTCTTC. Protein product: CATSDLLPAQFF.

The CDR3 bases are TGTGCCAGCAGCTTAGGGACAGAGTACAATGAGCAGTTCTTC. Its translation is CASSLGTEYNEQFF. The chain carries TRBV7-8 and TRBJ2-1; TRBD1 is a possible D gene (6 bases). The CDR3 totals 14 residues. CDR1 SGHVS and CDR2 FQNEAQ come from the germline V gene. Trimming pared 1 base from V and 4 bases from J, leaving 8 bases between.

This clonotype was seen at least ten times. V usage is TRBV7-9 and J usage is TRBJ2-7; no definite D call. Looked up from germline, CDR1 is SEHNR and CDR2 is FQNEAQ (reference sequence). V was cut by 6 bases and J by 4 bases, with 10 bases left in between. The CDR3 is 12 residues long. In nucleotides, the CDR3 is TGTGCCAGCAGTTTTACACAGTACGAGCAGTACTTC. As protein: CASSFTQYEQYF.

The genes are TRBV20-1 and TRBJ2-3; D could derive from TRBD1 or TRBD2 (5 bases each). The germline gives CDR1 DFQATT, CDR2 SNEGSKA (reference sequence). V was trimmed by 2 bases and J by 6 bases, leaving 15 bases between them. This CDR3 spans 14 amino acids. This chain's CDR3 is CSARPGTLADTQYF. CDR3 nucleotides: TGCAGTGCTAGACCTGGGACCCTGGCGGATACGCAGTATTTT.

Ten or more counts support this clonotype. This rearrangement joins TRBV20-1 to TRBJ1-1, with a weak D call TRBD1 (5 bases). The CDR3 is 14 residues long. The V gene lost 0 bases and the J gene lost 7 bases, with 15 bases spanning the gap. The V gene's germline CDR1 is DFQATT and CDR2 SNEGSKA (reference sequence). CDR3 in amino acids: CSARDARVQNEAFF. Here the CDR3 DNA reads TGCAGTGCTAGAGATGCCAGGGTACAGAATGAAGCTTTCTTT.

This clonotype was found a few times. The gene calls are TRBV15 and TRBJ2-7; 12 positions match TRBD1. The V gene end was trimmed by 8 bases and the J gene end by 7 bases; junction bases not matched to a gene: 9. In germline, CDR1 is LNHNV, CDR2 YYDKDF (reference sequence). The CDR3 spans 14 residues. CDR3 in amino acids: CATSPGQGAEEQYF. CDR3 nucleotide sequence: TGTGCCACCTCTCCGGGACAGGGGGCGGAGGAGCAGTACTTC.

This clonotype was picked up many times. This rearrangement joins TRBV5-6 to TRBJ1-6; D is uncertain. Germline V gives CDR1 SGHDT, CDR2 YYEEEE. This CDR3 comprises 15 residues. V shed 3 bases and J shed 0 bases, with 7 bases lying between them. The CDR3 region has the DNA TGTGCCAGCAGCTCGGCAAGCTCCTATAATTCACCCCTCCACTTT. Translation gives CASSSASSYNSPLHF.

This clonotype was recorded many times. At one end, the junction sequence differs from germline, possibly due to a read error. The CDR3 spells CASSQTSSNRPQHF. As DNA, the CDR3 is TGTGCCAGCAGCCAGACATCCTCCAATCGGCCCCAGCATTTT. V usage is TRBV6-2 or TRBV6-3 and J usage is TRBJ1-5, with D hard to call. The CDR3 length is 14 residues. Germline-derived CDR1 and CDR2 are MNHEY and SVGEGT.

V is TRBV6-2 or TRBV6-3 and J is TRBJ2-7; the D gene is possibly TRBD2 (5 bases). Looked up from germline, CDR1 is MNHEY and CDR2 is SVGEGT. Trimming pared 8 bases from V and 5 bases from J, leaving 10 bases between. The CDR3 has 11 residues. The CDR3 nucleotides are TGTGCCAGCGCCGAACTAGACGAGCAGTACTTC. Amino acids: CASAELDEQYF.

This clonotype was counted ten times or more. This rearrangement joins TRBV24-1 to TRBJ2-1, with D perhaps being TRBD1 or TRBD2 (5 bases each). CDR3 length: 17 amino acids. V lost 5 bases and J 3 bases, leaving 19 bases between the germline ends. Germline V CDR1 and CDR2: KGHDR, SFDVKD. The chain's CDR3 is CATSGSTRGKYYNEQFF. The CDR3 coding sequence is TGTGCCACCAGTGGTAGCACTCGGGGCAAATACTACAATGAGCAGTTCTTC.

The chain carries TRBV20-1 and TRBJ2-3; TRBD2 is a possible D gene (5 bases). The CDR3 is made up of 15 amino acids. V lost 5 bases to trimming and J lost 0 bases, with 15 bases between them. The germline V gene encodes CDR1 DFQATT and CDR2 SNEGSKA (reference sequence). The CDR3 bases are TGCAGTGCTTTGGGAGAGCGTAGTAGCACAGATACGCAGTATTTT. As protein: CSALGERSSTDTQYF.

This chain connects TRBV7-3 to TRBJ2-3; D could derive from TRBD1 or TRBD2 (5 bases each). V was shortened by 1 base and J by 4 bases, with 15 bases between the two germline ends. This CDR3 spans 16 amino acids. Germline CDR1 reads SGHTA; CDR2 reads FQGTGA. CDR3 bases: TGTGCCAGCAGCTTAAGGGGCGGAGGCTCTTCAGATACGCAGTATTTT. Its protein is CASSLRGGGSSDTQYF.

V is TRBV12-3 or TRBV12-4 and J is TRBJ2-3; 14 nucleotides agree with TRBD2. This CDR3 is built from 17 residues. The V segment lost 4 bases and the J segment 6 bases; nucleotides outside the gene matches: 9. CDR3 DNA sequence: TGTGCCAGCAGTTCCCGGGGACTAGCGGGAGCGGGTGATACGCAGTATTTT. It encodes CASSSRGLAGAGDTQYF.

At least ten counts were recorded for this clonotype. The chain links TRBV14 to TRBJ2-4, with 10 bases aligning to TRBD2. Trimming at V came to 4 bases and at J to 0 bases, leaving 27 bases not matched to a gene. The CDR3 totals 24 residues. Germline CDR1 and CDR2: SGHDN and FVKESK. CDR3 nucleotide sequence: TGTGCCAGCAGCCTACTCACAAGCTGGACTAGCGGACTTAGTGCGATTCTAGCCAAAAACATTCAGTACTTC. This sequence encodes CASSLLTSWTSGLSAILAKNIQYF.

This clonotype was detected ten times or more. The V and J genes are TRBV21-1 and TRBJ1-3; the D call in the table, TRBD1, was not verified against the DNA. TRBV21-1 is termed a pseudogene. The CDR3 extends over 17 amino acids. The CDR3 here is CASILEGRSSSGNTIYF. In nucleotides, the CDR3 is TGTGCCAGCATTCTCGAGGGACGGTCAAGCTCTGGAAACACCATATATTTT.